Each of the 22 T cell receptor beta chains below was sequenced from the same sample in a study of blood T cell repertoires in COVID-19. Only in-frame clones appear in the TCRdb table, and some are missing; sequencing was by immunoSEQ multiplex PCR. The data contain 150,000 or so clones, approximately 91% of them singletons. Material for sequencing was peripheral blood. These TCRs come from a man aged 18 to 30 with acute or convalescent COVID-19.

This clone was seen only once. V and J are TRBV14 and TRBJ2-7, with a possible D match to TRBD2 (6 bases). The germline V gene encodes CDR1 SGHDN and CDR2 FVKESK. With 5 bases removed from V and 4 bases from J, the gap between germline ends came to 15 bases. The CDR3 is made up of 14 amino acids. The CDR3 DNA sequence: TGTGCCAGCAGCGCCTTGGGGGGAGTATACGAGCAGTACTTC. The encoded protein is CASSALGGVYEQYF.

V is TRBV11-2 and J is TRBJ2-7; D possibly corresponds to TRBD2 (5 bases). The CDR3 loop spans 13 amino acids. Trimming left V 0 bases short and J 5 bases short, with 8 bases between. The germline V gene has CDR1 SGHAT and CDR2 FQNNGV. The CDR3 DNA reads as TGTGCCAGCAGCTTAGATCGGGGAAACGAGCAGTACTTC. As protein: CASSLDRGNEQYF.

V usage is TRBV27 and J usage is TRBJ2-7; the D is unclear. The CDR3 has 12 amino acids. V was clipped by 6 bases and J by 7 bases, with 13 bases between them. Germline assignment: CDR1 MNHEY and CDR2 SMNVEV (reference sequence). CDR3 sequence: CASSLPGWEQYF. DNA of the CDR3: TGTGCCAGCAGCCTCCCGGGTTGGGAGCAGTACTTC.

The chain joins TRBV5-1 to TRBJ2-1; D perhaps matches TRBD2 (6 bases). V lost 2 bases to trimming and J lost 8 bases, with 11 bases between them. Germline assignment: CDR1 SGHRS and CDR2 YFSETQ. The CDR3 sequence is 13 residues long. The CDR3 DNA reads TGCGCCAGCAGCTTTCAAGGCGGGGATGAGCAGTTCTTC. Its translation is CASSFQGGDEQFF. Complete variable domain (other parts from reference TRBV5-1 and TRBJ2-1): KAGVTQTPRYLIKTRGQQVTLSCSPISGHRSVSWYQQTPGQGLQFLFEYFSETQRNKGNFPGRFSGRQFSNSRSEMNVSTLELGDSALYLCASSFQGGDEQFFGPGTRLTVL.

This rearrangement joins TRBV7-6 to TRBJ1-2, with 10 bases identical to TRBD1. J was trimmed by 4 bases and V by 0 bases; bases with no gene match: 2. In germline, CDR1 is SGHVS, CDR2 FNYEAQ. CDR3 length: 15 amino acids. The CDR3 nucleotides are TGTGCCAGCAGCTTAGCGGGACAGGGGACCTATGGCTACACCTTC. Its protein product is CASSLAGQGTYGYTF.

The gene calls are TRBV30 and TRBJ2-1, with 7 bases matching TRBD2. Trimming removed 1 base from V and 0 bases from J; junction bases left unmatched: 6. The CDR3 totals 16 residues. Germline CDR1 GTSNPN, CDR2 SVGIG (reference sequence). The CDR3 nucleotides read TGTGCCTGGAGTGGGATTGGCGGGAGCTCCTACAATGAGCAGTTCTTC. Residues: CAWSGIGGSSYNEQFF.

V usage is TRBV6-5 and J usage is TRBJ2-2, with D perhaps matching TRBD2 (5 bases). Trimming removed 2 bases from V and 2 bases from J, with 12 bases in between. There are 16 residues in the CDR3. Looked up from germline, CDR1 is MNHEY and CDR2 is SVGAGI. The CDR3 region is CASSYRTSGNTGELFF. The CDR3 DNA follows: TGTGCCAGCAGTTACCGGACGTCGGGAAACACCGGGGAGCTGTTTTTT.

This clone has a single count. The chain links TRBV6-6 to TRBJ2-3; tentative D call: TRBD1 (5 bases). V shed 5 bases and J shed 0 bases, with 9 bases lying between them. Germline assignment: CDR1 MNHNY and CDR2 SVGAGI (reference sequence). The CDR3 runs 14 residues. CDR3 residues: CASSHDSSTDTQYF. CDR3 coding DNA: TGTGCCAGCAGTCACGACAGTAGCACAGATACGCAGTATTTT.

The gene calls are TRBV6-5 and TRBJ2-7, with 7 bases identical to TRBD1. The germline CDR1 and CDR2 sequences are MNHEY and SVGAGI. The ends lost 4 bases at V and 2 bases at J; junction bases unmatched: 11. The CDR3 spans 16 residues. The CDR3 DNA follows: TGTGCCAGCAGTTTGGGGACAGCCAATTTCGCCTACGAGCAGTACTTC. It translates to CASSLGTANFAYEQYF.

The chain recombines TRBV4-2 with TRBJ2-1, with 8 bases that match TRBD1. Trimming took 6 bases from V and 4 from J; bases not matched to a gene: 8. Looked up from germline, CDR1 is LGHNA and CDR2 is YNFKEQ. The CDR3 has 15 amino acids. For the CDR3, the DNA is TGTGCCAGCAGTCATCCCCGGACAGGGTACAATGAGCAGTTCTTC. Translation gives CASSHPRTGYNEQFF.

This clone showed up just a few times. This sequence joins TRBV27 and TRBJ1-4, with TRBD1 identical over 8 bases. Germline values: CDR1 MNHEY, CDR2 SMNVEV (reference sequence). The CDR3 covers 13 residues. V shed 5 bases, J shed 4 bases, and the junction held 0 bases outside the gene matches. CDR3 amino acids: CASSTGGNEKLFF. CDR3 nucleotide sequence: TGTGCCAGCAGTACAGGGGGTAATGAAAAACTGTTTTTT.

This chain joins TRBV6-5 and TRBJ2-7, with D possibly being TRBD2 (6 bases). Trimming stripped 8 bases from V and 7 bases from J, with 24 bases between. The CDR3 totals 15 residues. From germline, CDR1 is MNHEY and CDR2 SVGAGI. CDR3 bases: TGTGCCAGCGGGACTGCCGGGACTTCTACGGGGGAGCAGTACTTC. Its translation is CASGTAGTSTGEQYF.

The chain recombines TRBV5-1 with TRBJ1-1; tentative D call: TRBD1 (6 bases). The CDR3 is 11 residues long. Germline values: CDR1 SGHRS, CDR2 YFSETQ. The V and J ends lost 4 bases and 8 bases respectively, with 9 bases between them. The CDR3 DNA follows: TGCGCCAGCAGCGAAGACAGGGAAGCTTTCTTT. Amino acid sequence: CASSEDREAFF.

For the CDR3, the DNA is TGCAGTGCTAGTAGGGACAGGGGGCAGCAGCACGAGCAGTACTTC. Residues: CSASRDRGQQHEQYF. The J gene is TRBJ2-7, the V gene TRBV20-1; 12 bases align to TRBD1. The germline gives CDR1 DFQATT, CDR2 SNEGSKA (reference sequence). The CDR3 contains 15 residues. The junction had 8 bases not matched to a gene; V was cut back by 3 bases and J by 5 bases.

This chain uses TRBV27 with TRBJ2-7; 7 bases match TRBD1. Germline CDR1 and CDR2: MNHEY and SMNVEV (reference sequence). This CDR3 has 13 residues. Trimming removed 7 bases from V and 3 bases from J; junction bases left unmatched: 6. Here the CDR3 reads CASKETGDYEQYF. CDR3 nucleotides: TGTGCCAGCAAGGAAACAGGGGACTACGAGCAGTACTTC.

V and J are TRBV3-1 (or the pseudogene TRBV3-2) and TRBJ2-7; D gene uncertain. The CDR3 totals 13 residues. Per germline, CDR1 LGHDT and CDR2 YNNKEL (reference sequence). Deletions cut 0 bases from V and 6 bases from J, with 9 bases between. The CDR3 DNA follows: TGTGCCAGCAGCCAAGATCGTGTTCTCGAGCAGTACTTC. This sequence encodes CASSQDRVLEQYF.

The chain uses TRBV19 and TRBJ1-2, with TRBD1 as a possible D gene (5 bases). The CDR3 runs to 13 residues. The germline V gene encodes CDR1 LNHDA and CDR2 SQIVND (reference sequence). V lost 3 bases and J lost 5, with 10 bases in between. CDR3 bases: TGTGCCAGTAGTATGAGACAGATATATGGCTACACCTTC. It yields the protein CASSMRQIYGYTF.

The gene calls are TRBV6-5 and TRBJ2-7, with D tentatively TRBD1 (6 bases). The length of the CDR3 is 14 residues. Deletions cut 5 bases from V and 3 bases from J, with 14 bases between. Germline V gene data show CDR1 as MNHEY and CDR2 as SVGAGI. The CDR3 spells CASSKLTGFYEQYF. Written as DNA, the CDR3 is TGTGCCAGCAGTAAACTCACAGGGTTCTACGAGCAGTACTTC.

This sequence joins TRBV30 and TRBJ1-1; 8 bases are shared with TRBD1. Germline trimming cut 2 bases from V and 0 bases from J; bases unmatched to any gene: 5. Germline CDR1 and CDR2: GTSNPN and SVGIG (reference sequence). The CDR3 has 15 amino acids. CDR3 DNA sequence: TGTGCCTGGAGTCCCCCGGACAGGGTGAACACTGAAGCTTTCTTT. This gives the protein CAWSPPDRVNTEAFF.

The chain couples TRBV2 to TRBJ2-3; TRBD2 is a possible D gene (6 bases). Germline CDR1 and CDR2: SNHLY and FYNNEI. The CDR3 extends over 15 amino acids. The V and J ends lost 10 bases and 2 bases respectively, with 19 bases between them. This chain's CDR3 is CANALAVSITDTQYF. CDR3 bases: TGTGCCAACGCCTTAGCGGTCTCGATCACAGATACGCAGTATTTT.

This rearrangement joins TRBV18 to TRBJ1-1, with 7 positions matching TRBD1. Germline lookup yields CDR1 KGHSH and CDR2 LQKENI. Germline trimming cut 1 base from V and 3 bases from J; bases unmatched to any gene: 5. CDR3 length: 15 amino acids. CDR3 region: CASSPRGDRDTEAFF. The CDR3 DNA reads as TGTGCCAGCTCACCACGGGGTGACAGGGACACTGAAGCTTTCTTT.

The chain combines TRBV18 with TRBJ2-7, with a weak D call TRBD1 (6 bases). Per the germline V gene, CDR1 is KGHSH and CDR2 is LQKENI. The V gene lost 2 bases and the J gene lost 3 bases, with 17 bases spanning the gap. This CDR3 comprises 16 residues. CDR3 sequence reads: CASSPVLGRGNYEQYF. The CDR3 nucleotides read TGTGCCAGCTCACCAGTTTTGGGCAGGGGTAACTACGAGCAGTACTTC. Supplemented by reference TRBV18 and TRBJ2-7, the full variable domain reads NAGVMQNPRHLVRRRGQEARLRCSPMKGHSHVYWYRQLPEEGLKFMVYLQKENIIDESGMPKERFSAEFPKEGPSILRIQQVVRGDSAAYFCASSPVLGRGNYEQYFGPGTRLTVT.